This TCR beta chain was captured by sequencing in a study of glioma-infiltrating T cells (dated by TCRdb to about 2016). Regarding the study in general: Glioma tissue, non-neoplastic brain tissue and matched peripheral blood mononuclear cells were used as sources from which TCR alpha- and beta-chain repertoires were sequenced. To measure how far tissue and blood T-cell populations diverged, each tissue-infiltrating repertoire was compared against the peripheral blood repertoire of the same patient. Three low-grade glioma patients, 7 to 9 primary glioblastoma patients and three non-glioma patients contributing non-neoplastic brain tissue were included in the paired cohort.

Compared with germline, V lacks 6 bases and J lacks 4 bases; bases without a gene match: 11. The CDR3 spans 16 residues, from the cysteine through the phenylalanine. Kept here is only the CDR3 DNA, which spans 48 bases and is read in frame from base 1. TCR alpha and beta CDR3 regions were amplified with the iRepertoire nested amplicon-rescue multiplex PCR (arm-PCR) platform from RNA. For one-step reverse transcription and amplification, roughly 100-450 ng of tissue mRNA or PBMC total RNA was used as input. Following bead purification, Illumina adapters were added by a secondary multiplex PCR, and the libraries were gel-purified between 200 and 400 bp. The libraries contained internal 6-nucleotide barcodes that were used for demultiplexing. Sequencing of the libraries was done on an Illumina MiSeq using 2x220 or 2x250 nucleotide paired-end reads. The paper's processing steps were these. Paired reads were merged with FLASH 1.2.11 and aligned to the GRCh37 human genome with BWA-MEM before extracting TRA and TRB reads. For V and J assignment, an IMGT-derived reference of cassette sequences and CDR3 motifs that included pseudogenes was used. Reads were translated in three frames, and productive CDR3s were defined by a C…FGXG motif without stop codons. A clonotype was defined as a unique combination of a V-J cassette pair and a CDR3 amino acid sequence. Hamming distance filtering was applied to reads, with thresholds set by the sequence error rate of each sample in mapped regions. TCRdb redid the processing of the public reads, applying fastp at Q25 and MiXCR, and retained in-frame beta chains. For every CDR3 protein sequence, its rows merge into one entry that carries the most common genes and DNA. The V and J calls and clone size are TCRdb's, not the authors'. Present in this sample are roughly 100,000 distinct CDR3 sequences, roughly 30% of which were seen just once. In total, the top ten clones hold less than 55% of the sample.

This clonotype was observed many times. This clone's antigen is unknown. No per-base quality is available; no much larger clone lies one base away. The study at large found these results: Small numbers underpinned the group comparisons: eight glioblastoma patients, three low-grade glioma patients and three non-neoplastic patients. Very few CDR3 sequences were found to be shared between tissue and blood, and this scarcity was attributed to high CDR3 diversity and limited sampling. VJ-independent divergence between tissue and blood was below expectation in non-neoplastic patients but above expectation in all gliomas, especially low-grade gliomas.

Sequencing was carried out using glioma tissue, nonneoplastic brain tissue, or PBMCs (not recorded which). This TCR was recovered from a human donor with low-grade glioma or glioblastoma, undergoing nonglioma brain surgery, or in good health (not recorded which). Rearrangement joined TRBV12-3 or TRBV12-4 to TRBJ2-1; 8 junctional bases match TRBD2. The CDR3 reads CASRSFGGGQYNEQFF. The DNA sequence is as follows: TGTGCCAGCAGAAGCTTCGGGGGGGGACAATACAATGAGCAGTTCTTC.